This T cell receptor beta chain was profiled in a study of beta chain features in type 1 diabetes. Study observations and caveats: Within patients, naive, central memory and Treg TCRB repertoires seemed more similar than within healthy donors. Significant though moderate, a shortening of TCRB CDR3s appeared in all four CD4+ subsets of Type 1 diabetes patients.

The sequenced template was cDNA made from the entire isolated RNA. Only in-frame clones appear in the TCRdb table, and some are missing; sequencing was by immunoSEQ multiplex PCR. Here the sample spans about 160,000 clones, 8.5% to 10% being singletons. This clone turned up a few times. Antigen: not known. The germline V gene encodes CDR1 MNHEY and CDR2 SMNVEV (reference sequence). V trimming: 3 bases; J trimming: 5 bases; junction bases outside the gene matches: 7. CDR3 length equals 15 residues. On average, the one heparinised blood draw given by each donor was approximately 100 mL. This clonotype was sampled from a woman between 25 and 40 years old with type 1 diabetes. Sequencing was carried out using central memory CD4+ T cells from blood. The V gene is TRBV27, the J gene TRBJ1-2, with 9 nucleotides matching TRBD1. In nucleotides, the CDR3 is TGTGCCAGCAGTTTCCAGGGACAGGGAGGATATGGCTACACCTTC. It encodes CASSFQGQGGYGYTF.